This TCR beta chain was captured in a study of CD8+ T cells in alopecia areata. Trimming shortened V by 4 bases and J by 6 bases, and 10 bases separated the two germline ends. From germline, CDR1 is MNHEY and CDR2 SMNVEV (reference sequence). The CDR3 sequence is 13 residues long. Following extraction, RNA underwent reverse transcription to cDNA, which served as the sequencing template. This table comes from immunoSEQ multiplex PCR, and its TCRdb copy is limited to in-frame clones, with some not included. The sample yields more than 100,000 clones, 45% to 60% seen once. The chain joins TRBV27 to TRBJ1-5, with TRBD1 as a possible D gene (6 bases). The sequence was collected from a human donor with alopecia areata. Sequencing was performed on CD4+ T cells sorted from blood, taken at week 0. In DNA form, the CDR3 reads TGTGCCAGCAGTTACAGGGTTGGTCAGCCCCAGCATTTT. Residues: CASSYRVGQPQHF.